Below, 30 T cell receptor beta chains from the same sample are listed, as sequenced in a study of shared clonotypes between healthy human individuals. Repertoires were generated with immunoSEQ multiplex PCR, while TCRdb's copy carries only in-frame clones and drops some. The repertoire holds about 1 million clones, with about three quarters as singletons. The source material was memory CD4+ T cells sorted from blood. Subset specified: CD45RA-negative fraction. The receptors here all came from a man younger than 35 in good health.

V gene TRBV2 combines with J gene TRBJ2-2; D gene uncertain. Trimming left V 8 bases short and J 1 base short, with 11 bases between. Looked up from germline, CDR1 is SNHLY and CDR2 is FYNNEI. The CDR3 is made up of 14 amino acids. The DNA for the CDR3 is TGTGCCAGCCGCGAGGAACGGAACACCGGGGAGCTGTTTTTT. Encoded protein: CASREERNTGELFF.

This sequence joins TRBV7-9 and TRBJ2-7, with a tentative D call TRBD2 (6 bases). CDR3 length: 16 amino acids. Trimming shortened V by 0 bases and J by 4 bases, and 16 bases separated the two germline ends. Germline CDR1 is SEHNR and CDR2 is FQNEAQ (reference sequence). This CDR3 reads CASSLAQKGLPYEQYF. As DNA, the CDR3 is TGTGCCAGCAGCTTAGCGCAAAAAGGACTACCTTACGAGCAGTACTTC.

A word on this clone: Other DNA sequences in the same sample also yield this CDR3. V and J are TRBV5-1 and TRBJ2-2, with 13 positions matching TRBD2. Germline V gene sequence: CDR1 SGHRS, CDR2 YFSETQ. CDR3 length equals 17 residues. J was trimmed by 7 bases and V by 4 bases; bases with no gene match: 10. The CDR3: CASSRTSGRAGGGELFF. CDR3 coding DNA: TGCGCCAGCAGCCGTACTAGCGGGAGGGCCGGAGGCGGGGAGCTGTTTTTT.

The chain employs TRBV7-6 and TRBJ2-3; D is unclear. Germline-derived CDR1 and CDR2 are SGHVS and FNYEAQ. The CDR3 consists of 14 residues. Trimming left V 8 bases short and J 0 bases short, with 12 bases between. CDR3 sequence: CASQWQQSTDTQYF. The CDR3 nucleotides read TGTGCCAGCCAATGGCAACAGAGCACAGATACGCAGTATTTT.

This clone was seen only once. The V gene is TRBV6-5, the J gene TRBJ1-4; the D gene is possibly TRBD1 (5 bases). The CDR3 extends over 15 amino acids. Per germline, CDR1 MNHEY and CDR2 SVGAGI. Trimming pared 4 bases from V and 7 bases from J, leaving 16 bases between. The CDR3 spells CASSCSVGLPEKLFF. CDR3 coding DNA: TGTGCCAGCAGTTGCTCAGTGGGACTTCCTGAAAAACTGTTTTTT.

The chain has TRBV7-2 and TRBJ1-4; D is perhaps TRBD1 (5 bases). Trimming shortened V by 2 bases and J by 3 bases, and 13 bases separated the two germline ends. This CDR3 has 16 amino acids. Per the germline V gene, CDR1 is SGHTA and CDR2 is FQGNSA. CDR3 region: CASSLNAGASNEKLFF. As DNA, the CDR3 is TGTGCCAGCAGCTTAAACGCCGGGGCATCTAATGAAAAACTGTTTTTT.

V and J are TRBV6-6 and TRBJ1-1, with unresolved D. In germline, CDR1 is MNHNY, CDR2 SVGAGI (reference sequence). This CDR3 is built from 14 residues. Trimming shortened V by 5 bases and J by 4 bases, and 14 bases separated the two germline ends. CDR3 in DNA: TGTGCCAGCAGTGGTCCAGGCAAAGGCACTGAAGCTTTCTTT. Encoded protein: CASSGPGKGTEAFF.

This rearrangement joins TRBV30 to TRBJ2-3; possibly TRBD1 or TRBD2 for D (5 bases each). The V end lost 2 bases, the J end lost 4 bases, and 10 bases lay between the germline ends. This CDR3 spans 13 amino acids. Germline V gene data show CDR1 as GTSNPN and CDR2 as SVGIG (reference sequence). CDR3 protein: CAWSTGGADTQYF. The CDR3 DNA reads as TGTGCCTGGAGTACTGGGGGAGCAGATACGCAGTATTTT.

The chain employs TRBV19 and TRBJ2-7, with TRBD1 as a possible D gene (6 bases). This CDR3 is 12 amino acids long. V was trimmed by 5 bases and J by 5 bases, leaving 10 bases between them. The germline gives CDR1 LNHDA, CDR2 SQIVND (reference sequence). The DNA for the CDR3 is TGTGCCAGTAGTCCCCAGGGGCACGAGCAGTACTTC. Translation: CASSPQGHEQYF.

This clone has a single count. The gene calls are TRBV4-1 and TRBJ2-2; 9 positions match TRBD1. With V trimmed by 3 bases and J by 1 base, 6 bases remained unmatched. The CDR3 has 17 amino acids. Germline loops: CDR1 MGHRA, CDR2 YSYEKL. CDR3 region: CASSHSTGGRNTGELFF. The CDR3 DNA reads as TGCGCCAGCAGCCATTCCACAGGGGGCAGGAACACCGGGGAGCTGTTTTTT.

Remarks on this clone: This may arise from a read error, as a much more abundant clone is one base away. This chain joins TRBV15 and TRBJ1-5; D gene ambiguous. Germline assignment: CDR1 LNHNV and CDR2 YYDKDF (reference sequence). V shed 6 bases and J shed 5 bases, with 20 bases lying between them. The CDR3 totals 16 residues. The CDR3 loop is CATSSGGLVFDQPQHF. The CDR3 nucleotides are TGTGCCACCAGTTCGGGAGGGCTAGTTTTCGATCAGCCCCAGCATTTT.

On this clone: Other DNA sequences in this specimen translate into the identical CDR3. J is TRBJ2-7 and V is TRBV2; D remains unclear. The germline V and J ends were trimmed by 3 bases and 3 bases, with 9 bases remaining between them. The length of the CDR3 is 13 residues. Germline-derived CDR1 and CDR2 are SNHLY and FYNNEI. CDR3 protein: CASSDGLVYEQYF. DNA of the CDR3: TGTGCCAGCAGTGACGGCTTAGTCTACGAGCAGTACTTC.

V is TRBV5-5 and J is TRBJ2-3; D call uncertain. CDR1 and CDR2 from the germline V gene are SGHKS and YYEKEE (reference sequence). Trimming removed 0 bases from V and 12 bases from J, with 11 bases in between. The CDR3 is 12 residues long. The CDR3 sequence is CASSLVGEAQYF. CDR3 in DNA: TGTGCCAGCAGCTTGGTTGGGGAAGCACAGTATTTT. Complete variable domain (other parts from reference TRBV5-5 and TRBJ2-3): DAGVTQSPTHLIKTRGQQVTLRCSPISGHKSVSWYQQVLGQGPQFIFQYYEKEERGRGNFPDRFSARQFPNYSSELNVNALLLGDSALYLCASSLVGEAQYFGPGTRLTVL.

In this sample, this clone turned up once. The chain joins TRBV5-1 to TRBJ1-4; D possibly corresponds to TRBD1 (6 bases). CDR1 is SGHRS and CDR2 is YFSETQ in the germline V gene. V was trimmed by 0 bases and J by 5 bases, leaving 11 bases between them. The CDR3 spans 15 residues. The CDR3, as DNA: TGCGCCAGCAGCTTGGGGACAGTCAAGAATGAAAAACTGTTTTTT. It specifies CASSLGTVKNEKLFF.

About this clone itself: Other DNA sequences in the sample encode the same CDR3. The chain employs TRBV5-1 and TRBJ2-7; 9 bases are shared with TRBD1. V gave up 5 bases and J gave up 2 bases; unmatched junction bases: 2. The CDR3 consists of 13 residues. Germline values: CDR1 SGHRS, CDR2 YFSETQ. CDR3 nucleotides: TGCGCCAGCAGTCGGGACAGGGCCTACGAGCAGTACTTC. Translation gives CASSRDRAYEQYF.

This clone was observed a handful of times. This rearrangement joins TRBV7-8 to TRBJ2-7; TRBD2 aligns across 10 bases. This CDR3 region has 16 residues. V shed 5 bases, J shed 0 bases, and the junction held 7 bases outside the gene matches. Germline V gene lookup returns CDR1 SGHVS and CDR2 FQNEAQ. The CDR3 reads CASSPQLAGSSYEQYF. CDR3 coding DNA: TGTGCCAGCAGCCCGCAACTAGCGGGAAGCTCCTACGAGCAGTACTTC.

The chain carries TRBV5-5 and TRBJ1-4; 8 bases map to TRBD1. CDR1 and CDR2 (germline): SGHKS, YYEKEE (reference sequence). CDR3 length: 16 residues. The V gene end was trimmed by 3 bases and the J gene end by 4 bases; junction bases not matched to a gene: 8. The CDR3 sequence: CASSSFETGDNEKLFF. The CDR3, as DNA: TGTGCCAGCAGCTCCTTCGAGACAGGGGATAATGAAAAACTGTTTTTT.

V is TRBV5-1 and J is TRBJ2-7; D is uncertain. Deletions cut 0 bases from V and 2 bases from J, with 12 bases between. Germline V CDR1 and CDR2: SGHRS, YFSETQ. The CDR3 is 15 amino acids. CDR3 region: CASSLDAAGAYEQYF. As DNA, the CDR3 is TGCGCCAGCAGCTTGGATGCAGCCGGCGCCTACGAGCAGTACTTC.

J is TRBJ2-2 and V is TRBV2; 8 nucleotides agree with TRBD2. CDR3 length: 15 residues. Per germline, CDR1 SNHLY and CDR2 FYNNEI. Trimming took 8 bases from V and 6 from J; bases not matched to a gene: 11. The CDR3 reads CASSLRGLGSGELFF. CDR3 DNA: TGTGCCAGCTCCTTGCGGGGACTAGGTTCCGGGGAGCTGTTTTTT.

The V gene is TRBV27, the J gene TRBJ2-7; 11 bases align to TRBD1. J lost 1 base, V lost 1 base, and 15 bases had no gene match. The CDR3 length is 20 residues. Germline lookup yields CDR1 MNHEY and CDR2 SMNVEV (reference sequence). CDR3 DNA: TGTGCCAGCAGTTTATATATATCAGGACAGGGGGCGAAAGGGTCCTACGAGCAGTACTTC. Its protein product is CASSLYISGQGAKGSYEQYF.

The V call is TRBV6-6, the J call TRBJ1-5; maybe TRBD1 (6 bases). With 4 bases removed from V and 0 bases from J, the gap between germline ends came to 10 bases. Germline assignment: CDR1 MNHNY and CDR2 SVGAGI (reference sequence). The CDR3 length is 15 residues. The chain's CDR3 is CASSWGAGSNQPQHF. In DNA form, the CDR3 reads TGTGCCAGCAGTTGGGGGGCGGGTAGCAATCAGCCCCAGCATTTT.

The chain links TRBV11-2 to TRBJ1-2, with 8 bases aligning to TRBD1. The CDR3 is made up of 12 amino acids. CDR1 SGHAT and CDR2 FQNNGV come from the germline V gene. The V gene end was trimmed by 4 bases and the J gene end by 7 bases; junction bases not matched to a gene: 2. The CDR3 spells CASSSGGGGYTF. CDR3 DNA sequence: TGTGCCAGCAGCTCAGGGGGCGGTGGCTACACCTTC.

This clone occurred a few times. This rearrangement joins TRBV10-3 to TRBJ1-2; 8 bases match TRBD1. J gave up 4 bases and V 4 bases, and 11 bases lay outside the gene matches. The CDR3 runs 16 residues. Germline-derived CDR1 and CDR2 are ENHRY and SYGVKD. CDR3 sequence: CAISGGPDTGGYGYTF. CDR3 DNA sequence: TGTGCCATCAGTGGGGGCCCCGACACAGGGGGCTATGGCTACACCTTC.

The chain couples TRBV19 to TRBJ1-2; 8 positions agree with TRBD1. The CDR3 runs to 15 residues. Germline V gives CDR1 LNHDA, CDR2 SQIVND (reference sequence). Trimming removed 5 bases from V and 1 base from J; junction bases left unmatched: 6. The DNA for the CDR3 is TGTGCCAGTAGTTCACGGACAGGGAATAACTATGGCTACACCTTC. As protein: CASSSRTGNNYGYTF. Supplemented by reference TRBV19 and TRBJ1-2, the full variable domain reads DGGITQSPKYLFRKEGQNVTLSCEQNLNHDAMYWYRQDPGQGLRLIYYSQIVNDFQKGDIAEGYSVSREKKESFPLTVTSAQKNPTAFYLCASSSRTGNNYGYTFGSGTRLTVV.

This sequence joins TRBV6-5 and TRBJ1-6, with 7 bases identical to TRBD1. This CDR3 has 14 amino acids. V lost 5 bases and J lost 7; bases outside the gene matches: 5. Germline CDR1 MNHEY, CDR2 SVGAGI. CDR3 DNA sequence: TGTGCCAGCAGTCAGACAGGGCCGAATTCACCCCTCCACTTT. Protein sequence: CASSQTGPNSPLHF.

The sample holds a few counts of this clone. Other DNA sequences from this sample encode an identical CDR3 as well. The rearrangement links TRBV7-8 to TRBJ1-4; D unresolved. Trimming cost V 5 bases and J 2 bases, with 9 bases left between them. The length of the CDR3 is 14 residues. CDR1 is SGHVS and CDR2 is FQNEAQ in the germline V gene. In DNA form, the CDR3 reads TGTGCCAGCAGCCTAGAAACCACTAATGAAAAACTGTTTTTT. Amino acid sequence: CASSLETTNEKLFF.

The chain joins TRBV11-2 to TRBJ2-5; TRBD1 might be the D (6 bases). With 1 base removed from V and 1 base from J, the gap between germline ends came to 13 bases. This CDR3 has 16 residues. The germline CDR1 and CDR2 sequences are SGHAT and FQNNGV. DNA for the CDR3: TGTGCCAGCAGCTTAGTTTCAGGGGCCCCCCAAGAGACCCAGTACTTC. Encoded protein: CASSLVSGAPQETQYF.

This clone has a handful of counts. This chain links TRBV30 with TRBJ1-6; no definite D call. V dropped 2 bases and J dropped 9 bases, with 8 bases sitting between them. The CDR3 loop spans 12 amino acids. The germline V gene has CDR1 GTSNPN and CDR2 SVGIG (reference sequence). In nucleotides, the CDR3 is TGTGCCTGGAGTCTACCGGGTTCACCCCTCCACTTT. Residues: CAWSLPGSPLHF.

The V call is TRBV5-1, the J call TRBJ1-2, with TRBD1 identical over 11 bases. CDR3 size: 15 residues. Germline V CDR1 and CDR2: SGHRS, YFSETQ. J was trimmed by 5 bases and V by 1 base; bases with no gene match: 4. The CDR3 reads CASSLSGDRGYGYTF. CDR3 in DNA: TGCGCCAGCAGCTTGAGTGGGGACAGGGGGTATGGCTACACCTTC.

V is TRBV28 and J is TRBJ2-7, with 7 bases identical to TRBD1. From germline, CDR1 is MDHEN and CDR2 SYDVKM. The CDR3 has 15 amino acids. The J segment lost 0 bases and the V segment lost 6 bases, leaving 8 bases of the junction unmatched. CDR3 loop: CASRGRQGTSYEQYF. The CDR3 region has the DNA TGTGCCAGCAGAGGTCGACAGGGTACCTCCTACGAGCAGTACTTC.